This entry features one TCR beta chain sequence. Its antigen is unknown. No base qualities exist here, and no much larger clone lies one base off it. This record comes from a study of cytomegalovirus exposure and HLA in healthy donors (dated by TCRdb to 2016 to 2017). For context, the study as a whole: In an earlier analysis of 550 to 750 of the donors, 250 to 350 Gb of sequence data and just under 120 million unique TCR beta sequences from 180 million or so T cells were reported. About 300 gigabases of sequencing data and roughly 90 million unique TCR sequences were included in an early release covering 550 to 800 HLA-typed donors. Among about 370 genotyped donors of the cohort, an average of roughly 230,000 unique TCR beta nucleotide sequences was sequenced per donor, of which 15% to 20% were non-productive. The study profiled the T cell repertoires of more than 500 subjects by immunosequencing and related them to cytomegalovirus serostatus. Among the roughly 390 genotyped donors, approximately 82% belonged to the genetic ancestry cluster associated with self-reported Caucasian donors. An earlier analysis of approximately 630 of the donors applied high-throughput TCR beta sequencing to assess whether each TCR beta V gene segment acted as functional or pseudogenic. High-throughput TCR immunosequencing, statistical association of individual TCRs with disease status, and machine learning were combined to predict cytomegalovirus infection status. All discovery cohort repertoires had been generated using a single sequencing platform. Several DR-DQ haplotypes were handled as single units for association and clustering because linkage in the cohort was strong. Along with the approximately 670-subject first cohort, a separate validation cohort of over a hundred different subjects was used. In the later analysis, no new phenotypic data were used to find candidate immune exposures; instead, reliance was placed on TCR beta sequences and their occurrence across donors. The study aimed to test whether cataloging public T cell receptors could reveal signatures of past pathogen exposure. A later genetic analysis took genome-wide SNP genotypes for about 55% of the 666 donors and used that subset as a discovery cohort. Donor age, sex, ethnicity and CMV serostatus were compiled together with the repertoire data. Typing coverage varied by locus: roughly 620-640 donors for A, B, C, DRB1 and DQB1; approximately 500 for DQA1; around 570 for DPA1; around 490 for DPB1. Both class I and class II loci were covered by HLA typing, at four-digit resolution. A later analysis re-examined previously published TCR beta repertoires from 610 or so donors and added high-resolution HLA genotyping to investigate patterns of TCR occurrence. General study outcomes and caveats: A further reported finding was that TCR beta sequences accurately predicted the HLA-A and HLA-B alleles for most subjects in the first cohort. Roughly 15 rarely observed V segments, including chromosome 9 orphons, were excluded from the earlier analysis of almost 600 of the donors because counts were too low. The 87-base-pair reads could not distinguish some IMGT-functional V segments, including TRBV6-2 and TRBV6-3, so those segments were excluded. The presence/absence analyses assumed that sequencing depth was roughly uniform across donors, and that assumption may not be true. Strong co-occurrence of HLA alleles, especially DR and DQ, made assigning TCR associations to individual alleles difficult. Because some donors lacked HLA typing at each locus, the association tests relied only on the typed subset. In a later analysis, TCR association rates were found to vary across HLA loci, with the most associated TCRs seen for DRB1 alleles and the fewest for HLA-C alleles. The study listed 150 to 200 TCR beta chains as associated with cytomegalovirus. While some public TCRs were present in many individuals, most TCR sequences turned up only very rarely across donors. Broadly in line with IMGT annotations, most TCR beta V segments showed up in productive rearrangements about 90% or about 30% of the time in an earlier analysis of 587 of the donors. Immune exposure information for the cohort was limited to CMV serostatus. In a later analysis, HLA-associated TCR beta chains showed more clonal expansion and lower generation probabilities than non-associated chains that were equally common. A later genetic analysis reported fewer N-insertions in productive TCRs among donors in an Asian-associated ancestry cluster than the roughly 620-donor mean. V-gene and J-gene trimming of TCR beta chains was associated with a missense DCLRE1C variant in a later genetic analysis, and the association was replicated in an independent cohort. The authors suggested that the approach could potentially be extended to other disease states and immunological phenotypes. A later analysis reported that several top co-occurrence clusters appeared linked to parvovirus B19, influenza, CMV and Epstein-Barr virus. In both the original and validation cohorts, the classifier was reported to diagnose cytomegalovirus status with high specificity and sensitivity. Most CMV-associated TCR beta chains appeared to be HLA-restricted in a later analysis, and the HLA associations seemed to be driven largely by CMV exposure. Only TCR beta chains were sequenced in this cohort, and the absence of alpha or paired-chain data limited detectable features. Linkage disequilibrium might explain the correlated functional status among segregating V segments, but an unknown experimental factor could not be excluded. A cluster of highly shared sequence variants was judged likely to be a technical artifact of the sequencing pipeline. In vitro tests confirmed that a few of the cytomegalovirus-associated TCR beta chains recognize cytomegalovirus antigens. In a later analysis, some 18,000 TCR beta sequences were associated with specific HLA alleles at a false discovery rate of 0.05.

Library creation used the immunoSEQ multiplex PCR assay. For the multiplex PCR, a mixture combining 60 forward primers for TCR Vbeta segments and 13 reverse primers for TCR Jbeta segments was used. Amplification of the CDR3 region of rearranged TCR beta genes was performed with a multiplex PCR assay on genomic DNA. Amplified TCR beta libraries were sequenced as 87-base-pair reads on the Illumina HiSeq System. For the original study's pipeline: In a later analysis, tens of millions of unique TCR beta chains were counted across the approximately 670 repertoires, and approximately 11 million of these chains were shared by at least two donors. Raw reads were error-corrected and collapsed into unique sequences by a nearest-neighbor algorithm in which closely related sequences were merged to remove PCR and sequencing errors. CDR3 sequences were aligned to IMGT reference sequences to assign V, D and J gene segments. For a sequence to be retained, a match of at least six nucleotides was required to both a V gene segment and a J gene segment. A rearrangement counted as productive if the CDR3 had no stop codons and remained in frame with V and J, and every other rearrangement counted as non-productive. Following IMGT convention, CDR3 was defined as the stretch from the second conserved V-encoded cysteine to the conserved J-encoded phenylalanine. In an earlier analysis of roughly 610 of the donors, sequences lacking an unambiguous match to a single V gene segment were excluded. An earlier analysis of 587 of the donors classified V segments as functional when productive rearrangements were above 56.7% and as segregating when the standard deviation between donors was above 5%. A statistical classification framework was developed to diagnose cytomegalovirus status using the catalog of TCR beta chain sequences. V and J gene assignment, in a later analysis, came from comparing TCR nucleotide sequences with IMGT/GENE-DB human TR gene sequences. In a later analysis, CDR3 sequences and most-parsimonious VDJ recombination scenarios were assigned using the TCRdist pipeline. A later analysis defined each TCR beta chain by its CDR3 amino acid sequence plus V-gene family, and excluded reads lacking a unique V-gene family. As a way to deal with suspected cross-contamination and a sequencing artifact, a later analysis dropped more than 500 nucleotide sequences that were highly shared and had low generation probability. In a later analysis, a clonal expansion index for each public chain was calculated from normalized within-repertoire ranks of inferred template counts. Generation probabilities in a later analysis came from a VDJ recombination model fitted to out-of-frame rearrangements, and those results were checked against IGoR. In a later analysis, hypergeometric tests were used to score TCR-TCR, TCR-HLA and TCR-CMV co-occurrence, with a repertoire-size bias correction applied to TCR pairs. A later analysis estimated false discovery rates by permuting HLA or CMV assignments 20 times. In a later analysis, co-occurring TCRs were grouped using DBSCAN, and TCRdist sequence similarity was added for clustering within HLA-allele-positive subsets. Repertoires with fewer than 30,000 or more than 120,000 public chains, plus five repertoires with anomalous nucleotide sharing, were excluded from co-occurrence clustering. Here the immuneACCESS table is served through TCRdb, limited to in-frame sequences with V and J called. Missing clones are a known gap in these copies; in checked studies unresolved V genes cover under half, and the rest lacks a known reason. Clone size and the V and J calls come from that table; the DNA yielded D and trimming. The sample data list about 170,000 clones, and roughly 72% of these were observed just once. Of the sample, more than 2% is held by the ten largest clones.

Measured from the cysteine to the phenylalanine, the CDR3 is 14 residues long. The kept DNA is CDR3 alone, 42 bases in frame from the first base. V ends up 6 bases short and J 3 bases short, with an unmatched junction base count of 5. CDR1 and CDR2 were assigned from the germline V gene as ENHRY and SYGVKD. The cohort consisted of 666 healthy bone marrow donors. Cohort members were all nominally healthy when sampled, although unrecorded immune exposures were likely present. The donor was CMV seropositive and belonged to the group of 270 or so seropositive cohort members. Each donor provided a peripheral blood sample, and peripheral blood mononuclear cells were used for TCR beta sequencing. The Qiagen DNeasy Blood Extraction Kit was used to extract genomic DNA from the blood cell samples.

The sequence was collected from a woman in her twenties or thirties in good health and CMV-seropositive. Specimen: PBMCs. This chain is built from TRBV10-3 and TRBJ1-2, with TRBD1 matching 9 junction bases. The DNA is TGTGCCATCAGCGGACAGGGGAGAGACTATGGCTACACCTTC. It is translated as CAISGQGRDYGYTF.